This TCR beta chain comes out of a study of CD8+ T cells in alopecia areata. Study at large: Tofacitinib continued for 6 to 18 months and was then withheld for 6 months.

The CDR3 extends over 13 amino acids. Trimming removed 1 base from V and 7 bases from J, with 8 bases in between. Per the germline V gene, CDR1 is MGHRA and CDR2 is YSYEKL. This clone appeared many times. Its cognate antigen is unknown. cDNA serving as the sequencing template came from extracted, reverse transcribed RNA. The repertoire was sequenced with immunoSEQ multiplex PCR; TCRdb's copy has only in-frame clones and lacks some. Found here are more than 150,000 clones, more than 45% of them singletons; the top ten hold roughly a fifth. Study observations and caveats: Scalp sequencing also captures normal skin's resident alphabeta T cells. Lesional scalp displayed greater clonality than normal scalp, most notably in alopecia totalis/universalis.

Individuals with alopecia areata gave both lesional scalp punch biopsies and peripheral blood for collection. The chain employs TRBV4-1 and TRBJ2-4; possibly TRBD1 or TRBD2 for D (5 bases each). The sequence was collected from a human donor with alopecia areata. Sequencing was performed on CD8+ T cells sorted from blood, taken at week 0. The DNA for the CDR3 is TGCGCCAGCAGCCAAGGAGGGGAGAACATTCAGTACTTC. Translated, it gives CASSQGGENIQYF.